A selection of T cell receptor beta chains follows, all from one sample in a study of CD8+CD57+ T cells in acquired aplastic anemia. TCRdb re-analysed the reads in MiXCR, keeping a single row per CDR3 protein. Of just over 400,000 distinct CDR3 sequences listed, 65% to 75% are singletons. Sequencing used sorted CD4+, CD8+, or CD8+CD57+ T cells (not recorded which) from PBMCs. These receptors originate from a human donor in good health, serving as a control. Each CDR3 is given with its conserved first and last residue. D genes are given only for firm matches. Clone size is stated in some rows and not others, as once, few, many or a class when expanded.

d_gene	v_gene	abundance	len	j_gene	CDR3aa	CDR3nt
NA	TRBV12-3/TRBV12-4	NA	12	TRBJ2-7	CASSPGAQRQYF	TGTGCCAGCAGCCCAGGGGCCCAGCGGCAGTACTTC
NA	TRBV7-2	NA	15	TRBJ1-2	CASSLPPTGTYGYTF	TGTGCCAGCAGCTTACCCCCCACAGGGACTTATGGCTACACCTTC
NA	TRBV9	NA	14	TRBJ2-7	CASSVEGGTYEQYF	TGTGCCAGCAGCGTAGAAGGCGGTACCTACGAGCAGTACTTC
NA	TRBV19	NA	13	TRBJ1-1	CASSPSRGTEAFF	TGTGCCAGTAGTCCCTCAAGGGGCACTGAAGCTTTCTTT
NA	TRBV12-3/TRBV12-4	once	16	TRBJ1-5	CASRGDAPGLGQPQHF	TGTGCCAGCAGAGGAGACGCCCCTGGGCTCGGACAGCCCCAGCATTTT
TRBD1	TRBV15	many	15	TRBJ2-1	CATSRDRQGGNEQFF	TGTGCCACCAGCAGAGATAGACAGGGGGGGAATGAGCAGTTCTTC
TRBD1	TRBV19	NA	13	TRBJ2-1	CASSQGVVNEQFF	TGTGCCAGTTCACAGGGGGTAGTAAATGAGCAGTTCTTC
NA	TRBV15	NA	16	TRBJ2-7	CASSSARSGRSYEQYF	TGTGCCAGCAGCTCAGCCCGGTCGGGACGGTCCTACGAGCAGTACTTC
NA	TRBV7-2	NA	15	TRBJ2-2	CASSRWVRDEQYFFF	TGTGCCAGCAGCCGGTGGGTCCGGGACGAGCAGTACTTCTTTTTT
NA	TRBV19	few	13	TRBJ1-1	CASSNSGGAEAFF	TGTGCCAGTAGTAATAGCGGGGGGGCTGAAGCTTTCTTT
NA	TRBV10-2	NA	17	TRBJ1-1	CATGGPGTDFSNTEAFF	TGCGCCACCGGTGGGCCGGGGACGGACTTCTCGAACACTGAAGCTTTCTTT
NA	TRBV29-1	NA	13	TRBJ2-7	CSVERGNDNEQYF	TGCAGCGTTGAGCGGGGTAACGACAATGAGCAGTACTTC
TRBD1	TRBV18	NA	18	TRBJ1-1	CASSPRRTGGVGNTEAFF	TGTGCCAGCTCACCACGGAGGACAGGAGGAGTGGGGAACACTGAAGCTTTCTTT
NA	TRBV20-1	NA	13	TRBJ2-1	CSAIWEQNNEQFF	TGCAGTGCTATATGGGAACAGAATAATGAGCAGTTCTTC
NA	TRBV3-1	many	14	TRBJ1-1	CASSLVGSNTEAFF	TGTGCCAGCAGCCTGGTTGGATCGAACACTGAAGCTTTCTTT
NA	TRBV12-3/TRBV12-4	NA	14	TRBJ1-1	CASGSPYTNTEAFF	TGTGCTAGTGGCTCTCCTTACACAAACACTGAAGCTTTCTTT
TRBD1	TRBV7-2	NA	15	TRBJ2-7	CASSLLPPGTGEQYF	TGTGCCAGCAGCTTACTTCCGCCCGGGACAGGGGAGCAATACTTC
TRBD2	TRBV25-1	NA	16	TRBJ2-1	CASSEYERGPNNEQFF	TGTGCCAGCAGTGAATATGAGCGGGGGCCGAACAATGAGCAGTTCTTC
NA	TRBV10-1	NA	13	TRBJ1-6	CASSAGPYSPLHF	TGCGCCAGCAGTGCCGGACCTTATTCACCCCTCCACTTT
NA	TRBV3-1	NA	14	TRBJ1-2	CASTQSTGLWGYTF	TGTGCCAGCACCCAATCTACAGGGCTCTGGGGCTACACCTTC
NA	TRBV7-2	NA	13	TRBJ1-1	CASSFQGLETPYF	TGTGCCAGCAGCTTTCAGGGGCTGGAGACCCCTTACTTC
NA	TRBV7-2	NA	14	TRBJ2-3	CASSWGVSTEPQYF	TGTGCCAGCAGCTGGGGGGTTAGCACAGAGCCGCAGTATTTT
TRBD2	TRBV7-2	NA	18	TRBJ2-3	CASSFLRGLAGETDTQYF	TGTGCCAGCAGCTTTTTGCGGGGACTAGCGGGGGAAACAGATACGCAGTATTTT
NA	TRBV7-6	NA	15	TRBJ2-5	CASSLKVTEGGNTYF	TGTGCCAGCAGCTTAAAGGTTACGGAGGGGGGCAACACGTACTTC
NA	TRBV7-2	NA	12	TRBJ1-5	CASSYSSQPQHF	TGCGCCAGCAGCTATAGCTCCCAGCCCCAGCATTTT
NA	TRBV19	NA	15	TRBJ1-6	CASSMKWTGNSPLHF	TGTGCCAGTAGTATGAAGTGGACGGGGAATTCACCCCTCCACTTT
NA	TRBV5-1	few	15	TRBJ2-4	CASSLVGTMADIQYF	TGCGCCAGCAGCTTGGTCGGAACGATGGCGGACATTCAGTACTTC
TRBD2	TRBV5-8	many	15	TRBJ2-5	CASSSTSGGAETQYF	TGTGCCAGCAGCTCGACTAGCGGGGGGGCTGAGACCCAGTACTTC
NA	TRBV5-1	many	18	TRBJ2-6	CASSPKLQESSGANVLTF	TGCGCCAGCAGCCCAAAACTTCAGGAGAGCTCTGGGGCCAACGTCCTGACTTTC
TRBD2	TRBV7-2	once	15	TRBJ2-1	CASSLGASGEKRAFF	TGTGCCAGCAGCTTAGGGGCCAGCGGGGAGAAACGAGCATTCTTC
NA	TRBV19	NA	15	TRBJ2-6	CASSDRQDQAQHLGF	TGTGCCAGTAGCGACAGGCAAGATCAGGCCCAGCACCTGGGTTTT
NA	TRBV7-8	NA	18	TRBJ1-6	CASSTSSVASSYNSPLHF	TGTGCCAGTAGCACCTCATCAGTGGCGAGCTCCTATAATTCACCCCTCCACTTT
NA	TRBV5-4	NA	15	TRBJ2-1	CASSPQGWLHNEQFF	TGTGCCAGCAGCCCGCAGGGGTGGTTGCACAATGAGCAGTTCTTC
TRBD1	TRBV5-1	once	12	TRBJ1-2	CASSGTGEGYTF	TGCGCCAGCAGCGGGACAGGGGAAGGCTACACCTTC
NA	TRBV7-2	NA	14	TRBJ2-7	CASSLAGRTYEQYF	TGTGCCAGCAGCTTAGCAGGGAGAACCTACGAGCAGTACTTC
TRBD2	TRBV11-2	NA	13	TRBJ2-7	CASSWGEGREQYF	TGTGCCAGCAGCTGGGGGGAGGGGCGTGAGCAGTACTTC
NA	TRBV6-5	NA	16	TRBJ1-3	CASIPGDTGAGNTIYF	TGTGCCAGCATACCTGGGGATACGGGGGCTGGAAACACCATATATTTT
NA	TRBV25-1	NA	12	TRBJ2-3	CASSSQIDTQYF	TGTGCCAGCAGCTCTCAGATCGATACGCAGTATTTT
TRBD2	TRBV20-1	many	15	TRBJ2-3	CSARATSGNTDTQYF	TGCAGTGCTAGAGCCACTAGCGGAAACACAGATACGCAGTATTTT
NA	TRBV25-1	many	16	TRBJ1-2	CASSESLGLRGNDYTF	TGTGCCAGCAGTGAATCGCTTGGTTTGAGGGGTAATGACTACACCTTC
NA	TRBV7-9	NA	15	TRBJ2-3	CASSFHQISTDTQYF	TGTGCCAGCAGCTTCCATCAGATTAGCACAGATACGCAGTATTTT
TRBD1	TRBV10-2	NA	15	TRBJ2-7	CASSESAGQAFRQYF	TGCGCCAGCAGTGAGTCGGCAGGACAGGCCTTTCGGCAGTACTTC
NA	TRBV5-6	NA	14	TRBJ1-5	CASSEQRFNQPQHF	TGTGCCAGCAGTGAACAAAGGTTCAATCAGCCCCAGCATTTT
NA	TRBV2	NA	15	TRBJ1-5	CASSEGRGLGQPQHF	TGTGCCAGCAGTGAAGGGAGAGGGTTAGGACAGCCCCAGCATTTT
NA	TRBV7-3	NA	14	TRBJ1-5	CASSLGGGSPPQHF	TGTGCCAGTAGTTTAGGCGGCGGTTCACCGCCCCAGCATTTT
TRBD1	TRBV7-9	NA	13	TRBJ2-5	CASSRTGREGQYF	TGTGCCAGCAGCCGGACAGGGCGAGAAGGGCAGTACTTC
NA	TRBV7-3	once	15	TRBJ2-1	CASTLAGPLNNEQFF	TGTGCCAGCACCCTAGCCGGTCCTTTGAACAATGAGCAGTTCTTC
NA	TRBV7-9	NA	11	TRBJ2-7	CASSLGGQQYF	TGTGCCAGCAGCTTAGGAGGGCAACAGTACTTC
NA	TRBV10-2	NA	13	TRBJ1-2	CTSGVAAGYGYTF	TGCACCAGTGGTGTTGCGGCTGGCTATGGCTACACCTTC
NA	TRBV2	NA	13	TRBJ1-2	CASSEGPGYGYTF	TGTGCCAGCAGTGAAGGTCCTGGTTATGGCTACACCTTC